This T cell receptor beta chain was found in a study of blood T cell repertoires in COVID-19. The wider study: From T cells, B-cell-depleted T cells, or PBMCs came the material, which was cDNA or gDNA.

Profiled with immunoSEQ multiplex PCR; TCRdb holds only in-frame clones, not every one. The table records about 250,000 clones, about 86% of them present only once. Trimming at V came to 7 bases and at J to 4 bases, leaving 7 bases not matched to a gene. Germline values: CDR1 ENHRY, CDR2 SYGVKD. This CDR3 is built from 15 residues. The chain has TRBV10-3 and TRBJ2-1, with 10 bases aligning to TRBD1. The sequence came from an elderly man with acute or convalescent COVID-19. Sequenced material: peripheral blood. The chain's CDR3 is CAIKSGTGEYNEQFF. In nucleotides, the CDR3 is TGTGCCATCAAATCCGGGACAGGGGAATACAATGAGCAGTTCTTC.